These 7 T cell receptor beta chains were sequenced from one sample in a study of shared clonotypes between healthy human individuals. TCRdb's table, derived via immunoSEQ multiplex PCR, lists solely in-frame clones and lacks some. The table lists some 1,900,000 clones, roughly 94% of them singletons. CD45RO-negative, CCR7-positively selected cells formed the naive CD8 fraction, excluding terminally differentiated effector memory CD45RA+ cells. The sequencing sample was made of naive CD8+ T cells sorted from blood. The receptors were gathered from a man aged 18 to 29 in good health.

This chain connects TRBV5-1 to TRBJ2-7; a weak D match, TRBD2 (6 bases). Germline-derived CDR1 and CDR2 are SGHRS and YFSETQ. The CDR3 has 14 amino acids. Trimming removed 0 bases from V and 7 bases from J, with 14 bases in between. The CDR3 coding sequence is TGCGCCAGCAGCTTGGACAGCCCGGAGGGTGAGCAGTACTTC. Encoded protein: CASSLDSPEGEQYF.

This sequence joins TRBV30 and TRBJ2-5; 12 bases line up with TRBD2. Germline lookup yields CDR1 GTSNPN and CDR2 SVGIG (reference sequence). This CDR3 contains 13 residues. The V gene end was trimmed by 8 bases and the J gene end by 4 bases; junction bases not matched to a gene: 5. The CDR3 reads CAGAGLAGETQYF. DNA for the CDR3: TGTGCCGGGGCGGGACTAGCGGGAGAGACCCAGTACTTC.

This sequence joins TRBV6-5 and TRBJ2-1; D tentatively fits TRBD1 or TRBD2 (5 bases each). Trimming stripped 5 bases from V and 10 bases from J, with 18 bases between. This CDR3 is built from 14 residues. CDR1 is MNHEY, CDR2 SVGAGI, per germline. In DNA form, the CDR3 reads TGTGCCAGCAGTCAATCGGGACGTCCGGGGGAGCAGTTCTTC. This codes for CASSQSGRPGEQFF.

This chain connects TRBV19 to TRBJ1-1, with D possibly being TRBD1 (5 bases). This CDR3 is 13 amino acids long. Trimming shortened V by 6 bases and J by 0 bases, and 8 bases separated the two germline ends. Germline CDR1 LNHDA, CDR2 SQIVND (reference sequence). The CDR3 sequence is CASSDSLNTEAFF. DNA for the CDR3: TGTGCCAGTAGCGACAGTTTGAACACTGAAGCTTTCTTT.

A note on this clone: This sample also contains other DNA sequences that code for the same CDR3. DNA of the CDR3: TGTGCCAGCAGCGTAGTCACATCGAACACTGAAGCTTTCTTT. Translating gives CASSVVTSNTEAFF. V and J are TRBV9 and TRBJ1-1; D unclear. Germline CDR1 reads SGDLS; CDR2 reads YYNGEE. The CDR3 sequence is 14 residues long. V was trimmed by 0 bases and J by 1 base, leaving 7 bases between them.

This chain joins TRBV7-9 and TRBJ1-4, with D possibly TRBD1 on 6 matching bases. The CDR3 has 16 amino acids. V shed 1 base and J shed 8 bases, with 17 bases lying between them. Germline V CDR1 and CDR2: SEHNR, FQNEAQ (reference sequence). CDR3 residues: CASSLGWGASPEKLFF. The CDR3 bases are TGTGCCAGCAGCTTAGGGTGGGGGGCGTCCCCGGAAAAACTGTTTTTT.

V is TRBV28 and J is TRBJ2-3, with a tentative D call TRBD1 (5 bases). The CDR3 is made up of 16 amino acids. V gave up 4 bases and J gave up 1 base, with 15 bases separating them. In germline, CDR1 is MDHEN, CDR2 SYDVKM. The chain's CDR3 is CASSSSAPRGTDTQYF. The CDR3 nucleotides are TGTGCCAGCAGTTCATCAGCTCCCAGGGGCACAGATACGCAGTATTTT.